The rows below give T cell receptor beta chains drawn from one sample of a study of CD8+CD57+ T cells in acquired aplastic anemia. TCRdb reanalysed the reads using MiXCR and keeps one entry per CDR3 protein. The sample has about 110,000 distinct CDR3 sequences, 51% seen once. Sequencing was carried out using sorted CD4+, CD8+, or CD8+CD57+ T cells (not recorded which) from PBMCs. The receptors come from a human donor in good health, serving as a control. Each CDR3 is given with its conserved first and last residue. D genes are given only for firm matches. Part of the rows lack a size; the others show once, few, many or a class for expanded clones.

d_call,j_call,clone_size,v_call,cdr3_nt,cdr3_aa
TRBD2,TRBJ2-3,many,TRBV4-3,TGCGCCAGCAGCCAGCGCGGGACTAGCGGCCTTCCCCTTGGCACAGATACGCAGTATTTT,CASSQRGTSGLPLGTDTQYF
.,TRBJ2-7,many,TRBV7-6,TGTGCCAGCAGCTTATTTGAGGTTGAGGCCAAAAACTACGAGCAGTACTTC,CASSLFEVEAKNYEQYF
.,TRBJ1-5,many,TRBV12-3/TRBV12-4,TGTGCCAGCAGTTTAGGTTCAGGAGATCAGCCCCAGCATTTT,CASSLGSGDQPQHF
.,TRBJ2-7,.,TRBV19,TGTGCCAGTACGACTTCGTTATTCGACGAGCAGTACTTC,CASTTSLFDEQYF
.,TRBJ2-7,many,TRBV3-1,TGTGCCAGCAGCCAAGAAAATTACGAGCAGTACTTC,CASSQENYEQYF
TRBD2,TRBJ2-1,many,TRBV12-3/TRBV12-4,TGTGCCAGCAGTTTTTTCGCGGGGGAACATGAGCAGTTCTTC,CASSFFAGEHEQFF
TRBD1,TRBJ2-5,.,TRBV29-1,TGCAGCGGGACAGGGCAAGAGACCCAGTACTTC,CSGTGQETQYF
.,TRBJ2-3,.,TRBV11-2,TGTGCCAGCAGCCCACTGGGGTGGGGCACAGATACGCAGTATTTT,CASSPLGWGTDTQYF
.,TRBJ1-1,.,TRBV11-2,TGTGCCAGCAGCTTCGGCATCAGGGGAAGTAACACTGAAGCTTTCTTT,CASSFGIRGSNTEAFF
.,TRBJ1-4,many,TRBV12-3/TRBV12-4,TGTGCCAGCAGTTTGGAGCGGGATGAAAAACTGTTTTTT,CASSLERDEKLFF
.,TRBJ1-2,.,TRBV20-1,TGCAGTGGCGTCGGGTCAGGGTATGGCTACACCTTC,CSGVGSGYGYTF
TRBD2,TRBJ2-3,few,TRBV27,TGTGCCAGCAGTTTAATACTAGCGGGGGGGCCGTTTCCAGATACGCAGTATTTT,CASSLILAGGPFPDTQYF
TRBD1,TRBJ2-7,.,TRBV7-9,TGTGCCAGCAGCTTCGACAGGGGGTACGAGCAGTACTTC,CASSFDRGYEQYF
TRBD1,TRBJ1-5,.,TRBV15,TGTGCCACCAGCAGCCGGGACAGGACGTATCAGCCCCAGCATTTT,CATSSRDRTYQPQHF
.,TRBJ2-2,once,TRBV29-1,TGCAGCGTTGATGGAGGAGCGAACACCGGGGAGCTGTTTTTT,CSVDGGANTGELFF
TRBD2,TRBJ2-1,.,TRBV10-3,TGTGCCATCAGTGAGCTAGGGAGGGGCCCCTACGAGCAGTTCTTC,CAISELGRGPYEQFF
TRBD2,TRBJ2-5,.,TRBV30,TGTGCCTGGAGTGTAATGATCTCGCTAGCGGGGGCGTTCGGTCAGGAGACCCAGTACTTC,CAWSVMISLAGAFGQETQYF
TRBD2,TRBJ2-7,.,TRBV10-2,TGCGCCAGCAGCCCGACCGGAGGAGCGGGGCACTCCTACGAGCAGTACTTC,CASSPTGGAGHSYEQYF
.,TRBJ1-6,.,TRBV24-1,TGTGCCACCAGTGCCACGAGCGGTGGGGGTACTTCACCCCTCCACTTT,CATSATSGGGTSPLHF
.,TRBJ2-3,few,TRBV7-8,TGTGCCAGCAGCTCAAGGACACCAGGGGTCCCAGATACGCAGTATTTT,CASSSRTPGVPDTQYF
.,TRBJ2-7,few,TRBV2,TGTGCCAGCAGTTTCCAGGGTTACAATTCCTACGAGCAGTACTTC,CASSFQGYNSYEQYF
.,TRBJ1-5,.,TRBV20-1,TGCAGTGCTAGAGATGGGGGTATGGGTAATCAGCCCCAGCATTTT,CSARDGGMGNQPQHF
.,TRBJ2-2,few,TRBV5-1,TGCGCCAGCAGCATGGACTGGGCCGGGGAGCTGTTTTTT,CASSMDWAGELFF
.,TRBJ2-1,many,TRBV20-1,TGCAGTGCTAGAGATGTGAGCTACAATGAGCAGTTCTTC,CSARDVSYNEQFF
.,TRBJ1-1,many,TRBV19,TGTGCCAGTATGGGGAGGGAAAAGACTGAAGCTTTCTTT,CASMGREKTEAFF
.,TRBJ2-2,.,TRBV5-1,TGCGCCAGCAGCTTTGTTGACAGCGCGAACACCGGGGAGCTGTTTTTT,CASSFVDSANTGELFF
TRBD1,TRBJ2-2,.,TRBV2,TGTGCCAGCAGGGGACAGGGGAACACCGGGGAGCTGTTTTTT,CASRGQGNTGELFF
.,TRBJ1-2,.,TRBV20-1,TGCAGTGCTAGAGGACCGACAGAAGGCTACACCTTC,CSARGPTEGYTF
.,TRBJ1-4,.,TRBV19,TGTGCCAGTAGTATGCGAGCAACTAATGAAAAACTGTTTTTT,CASSMRATNEKLFF
TRBD2,TRBJ2-5,many,TRBV25-1,TGTGCCAGCAGTGGGGGGGGCCAAGAGACCCAGTACTTC,CASSGGGQETQYF
.,TRBJ2-2,.,TRBV15,TGTGCCACCAGCCGAGGGGGGCCGAACACCGGGGAGCTGTTTTTT,CATSRGGPNTGELFF
.,TRBJ1-2,few,TRBV25-1,TGTGCCAGCAGTGGAAGCTATGGCTACACCTTC,CASSGSYGYTF
TRBD2,TRBJ2-1,.,TRBV4-3,TGCGCCAGCAGCCAAGGTCTTAGCGGGGGGAGGTATGAGCAGTTCTTC,CASSQGLSGGRYEQFF
.,TRBJ1-5,once,TRBV20-1,TGCAGTGCTAGTTTTGCTTCTAGCAATCAGCCCCAGCATTTT,CSASFASSNQPQHF
.,TRBJ1-1,many,TRBV7-9,TGTGCCAGCAGCTTAGGGATAACTGAAGCTTTCTTT,CASSLGITEAFF
TRBD2,TRBJ2-3,.,TRBV7-3,TGTGCCAGCAGCTTAAAGGGGACTAGTTTAGGAGCGGGCACAGATACGCAGTATTTT,CASSLKGTSLGAGTDTQYF
.,TRBJ2-3,.,TRBV2,TGTGCCAGCAGCTTAGCTGAAATGACTACAGATACGCAGTATTTT,CASSLAEMTTDTQYF
TRBD2,TRBJ2-3,once,TRBV12-3/TRBV12-4,TGTGCCAGCAGCTTAGTCCGGGGGGGTTACACAGATACGCAGTATTTT,CASSLVRGGYTDTQYF
.,TRBJ1-6,.,TRBV4-2,TGTGCCAGCAGCCCTTATAATTCACCCCTCCACTTT,CASSPYNSPLHF
.,TRBJ2-2,.,TRBV9,TGTGCCAGCAGCGTAGCCGGGGGGCTGTTTTTT,CASSVAGGLFF
TRBD1,TRBJ1-1,many,TRBV3-1,TGTGCCAGCAGCCAACCGGACAGGGAGAACACTGAAGCTTTCTTT,CASSQPDRENTEAFF
TRBD1,TRBJ2-7,.,TRBV9,TGTGCCAGCAGCGTAGGACAGGGGGCGACAGACTACGAGCAGTACTTC,CASSVGQGATDYEQYF
TRBD1,TRBJ2-5,.,TRBV29-1,TGCAGCGTTCCCGACAGGGTGGAGACCCAGTACTTC,CSVPDRVETQYF
TRBD1,TRBJ2-5,few,TRBV6-1,TGTGCCAGCAGTCCGGACAGGGGGCAAGAGACCCAGTACTTC,CASSPDRGQETQYF
TRBD1,TRBJ2-1,many,TRBV9,TGTGCCAGCAGCCCCGGACAGGGTTTCGTTGAGCAGTTCTTC,CASSPGQGFVEQFF
TRBD2,TRBJ2-7,.,TRBV6-1,TGTGCCAGCACCCGGACTAGCGGGAGCTCCTACGAGCAGTACTTC,CASTRTSGSSYEQYF
.,TRBJ1-5,.,TRBV10-3,TGTGCCAAACCATCAAATAGCGGCAGGGCTGGCAATCAGCCCCAGCATTTT,CAKPSNSGRAGNQPQHF
TRBD1,TRBJ2-5,few,TRBV24-1,TGTGCCAGCAGCCACCGGGACAGAAATGGGGAGACCCAGTACTTC,CASSHRDRNGETQYF
.,TRBJ1-6,many,TRBV6-5,TGTGCCAGCAGTTATATGATTGAGGCTTCACCCCTCCACTTT,CASSYMIEASPLHF
.,TRBJ2-7,many,TRBV6-1,TGTGCCAGCAGCTGGGGCTACGAGCAGTACTTC,CASSWGYEQYF
.,TRBJ1-6,few,TRBV19,TGTGCCAGTAGTTGGGGGCGTAATTCACCCCTCCACTTT,CASSWGRNSPLHF
.,TRBJ2-2,.,TRBV27,TGTGCCAGCTTGAGACTGAGCGACGGGGAGCTGTTTTTT,CASLRLSDGELFF
.,TRBJ2-7,.,TRBV25-1,TGTGCCAGCGTAGGGGGGGGCCGGACGAACGAGCAGTACTTC,CASVGGGRTNEQYF
TRBD2,TRBJ2-1,many,TRBV2,TGTGCCAGCATTAACCCGGGACTAGCGGGGGGTAATGAGCAGTTCTTC,CASINPGLAGGNEQFF
.,TRBJ2-5,.,TRBV29-1,TGCAGCGTTGGTCTAGGGACATCACAAGAGACCCAGTACTTC,CSVGLGTSQETQYF
TRBD1,TRBJ2-7,many,TRBV6-1,TGTGCCAGCATTGAGACAGGGGAGACCTACGAGCAGTACTTC,CASIETGETYEQYF
TRBD1,TRBJ1-1,.,TRBV4-2,TGTGCCAGCAGCCAGAACAGGGGGAAAGCTTTCTTT,CASSQNRGKAFF
TRBD1,TRBJ2-7,.,TRBV15,TGTGCCACCAGCATCGACGGGACAGGGTCCGCGGGGGACGAGCAGTACTTC,CATSIDGTGSAGDEQYF